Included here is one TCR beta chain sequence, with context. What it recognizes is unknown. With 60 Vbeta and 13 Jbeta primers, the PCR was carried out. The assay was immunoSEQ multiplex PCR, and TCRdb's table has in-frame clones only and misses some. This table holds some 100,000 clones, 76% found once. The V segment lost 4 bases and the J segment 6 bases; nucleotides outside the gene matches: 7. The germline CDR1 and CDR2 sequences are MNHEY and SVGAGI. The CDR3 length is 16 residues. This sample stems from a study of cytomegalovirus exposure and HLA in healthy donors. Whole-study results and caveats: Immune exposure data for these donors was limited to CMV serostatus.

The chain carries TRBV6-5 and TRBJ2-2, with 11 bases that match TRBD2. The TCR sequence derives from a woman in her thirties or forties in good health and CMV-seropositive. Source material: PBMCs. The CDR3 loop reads CASSFRTSGRAGELFF. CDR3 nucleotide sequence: TGTGCCAGCAGTTTCCGGACTAGCGGGCGGGCCGGGGAGCTGTTTTTT.